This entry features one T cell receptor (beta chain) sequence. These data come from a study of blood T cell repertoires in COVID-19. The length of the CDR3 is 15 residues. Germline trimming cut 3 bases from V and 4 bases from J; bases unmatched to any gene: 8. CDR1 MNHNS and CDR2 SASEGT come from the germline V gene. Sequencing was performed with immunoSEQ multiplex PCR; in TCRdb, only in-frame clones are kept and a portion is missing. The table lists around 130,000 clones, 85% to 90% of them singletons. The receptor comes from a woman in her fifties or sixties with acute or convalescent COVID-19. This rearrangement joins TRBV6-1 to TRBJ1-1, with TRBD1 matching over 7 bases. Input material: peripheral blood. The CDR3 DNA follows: TGTGCCAGCAGTGACCCGACAGGGCGGGCCACTGAAGCTTTCTTT. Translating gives CASSDPTGRATEAFF.